This T cell receptor (beta chain) was retrieved from a study of T-cell reconstitution after alpha-beta-depleted transplantation in children (dated by TCRdb to about 2016). For context, the study as a whole: Using TCR repertoire profiling, the study quantitatively followed how T-cell immune reconstitution unfolded in children after TCRalphabeta/CD19-depleted allogeneic hematopoietic cell transplantation.

Receptor libraries were prepared by PCR. TCRdb shows the sequencer as Illumina HiSeq 2500. Molecular barcoding was employed in the preparation of TCR libraries, with unique molecular identifiers being used to normalize TCRbeta repertoire quantification. Through fastp at Q25 and MiXCR, TCRdb rebuilt clones from the public reads, retaining in-frame beta chains. Every distinct CDR3 protein forms one entry, paired with its most common genes and DNA. Within this sample are almost 400,000 distinct CDR3 sequences, with 20% of them counted one time only. Approximately 3.9% of the sample lies in the top ten. From cysteine to phenylalanine, the CDR3 is 15 amino acids long. The retained sequence is limited to the CDR3, 45 bases, with the frame set at the first base. The germline V gene specifies SGHTA as CDR1 and FQGNSA as CDR2. V sheds 6 bases and J sheds 2 bases, leaving 15 bases between their ends. Of note for this clonotype: The antigen it recognizes is unknown. There are no base qualities to consult, and no much larger clone falls within one base.

This clonotype was obtained from a human donor who donated a stem cell graft to a child with acute myeloid leukemia. The sequencing used PBMCs from the stem cell graft donor, collected from the stem cell graft. The rearrangement combines TRBV7-2 with TRBJ2-3; TRBD2 is a possible D gene, resting on 5 matching bases. The CDR3 is CASRKDVGVTDTQYF. The nucleotide sequence reads TGTGCCAGCAGGAAAGACGTGGGAGTCACAGATACGCAGTATTTT. Here the CDR3 is joined to the reference TRBV7-2 and TRBJ2-3 genes, and the full variable domain is: GAGVSQSPSNKVTEKGKDVELRCDPISGHTALYWYRQSLGQGLEFLIYFQGNSAPDKSGLPSDRFSAERTGGSVSTLTIQRTQQEDSAVYLCASRKDVGVTDTQYFGPGTRLTVL.